The clone carrying this T cell receptor beta chain was observed many times. Its specificity is unknown. Total RNA extracted from each sample amounted to at least 6 micrograms. The entry originates in a study of blood T cells in healthy people across ages. Study-wide results and limits: Older individuals had lower TCR beta diversity per million T cells (the decline was roughly linear). Long-lived donors carried more naive CD4+ cells and greater diversity than aged donors. With donor CMV status unknown, expanded clonotype changes were possibly confounded.

Next came a second PCR, run for about 6 to 12 cycles, which used a sample-barcoded 5' primer along with a J-beta primer mix. TCRdb fed the 5' RACE reads into MiXCR, producing one record per CDR3 protein. Counted here are 650,000 or so distinct CDR3 sequences, over 40% occurring once; the ten biggest clones make up less than 15%. The CDR3 has 14 amino acids. Germline-derived CDR1 and CDR2 are MNHNY and SVGAGI (reference sequence). The germline V and J ends were trimmed by 5 bases and 9 bases, with 17 bases remaining between them. The sequence came from a woman over 75 in good health. J is TRBJ2-1 and V is TRBV6-6; perhaps TRBD2 as D (5 bases). The sequencing input was blood. CDR3: CASSDYGVSGEQFF. For the CDR3, the DNA is TGTGCCAGCAGTGATTACGGGGTGTCCGGTGAGCAGTTCTTC.